The rows below give T cell receptor beta chains drawn from one sample of a study of breast tumors, draining lymph nodes, adjacent tissues. A single record per CDR3 protein comes from TCRdb applying MiXCR to the multiplex PCR reads. Altogether approximately 190,000 distinct CDR3 sequences are present, approximately 30% being singletons, with the ten largest covering 4% to 5.5%. Sequenced input: axillary lymph node tissue. The origin of the receptors is a female donor with breast cancer. Some clones in this sample may be carry-over from other donors' samples. The CDR3 runs from the conserved cysteine through the conserved F or W.

>TRBJ1-5|TRBV4-1
CASSQDGTRNQPQHF
>TRBJ2-3|TRBV5-8
CASRISGLASTDTQYF
>TRBJ1-6|TRBV18
CASSLSAEASYNSPLHF
>TRBJ2-4|TRBV9
CASSGGADMGIAKNIQYF
>TRBJ2-5|TRBV10-1
CASSASGRAGEQYF
>TRBJ2-5|TRBV7-9
CASSPLTETQYF
>TRBJ2-5|TRBV5-4
CASSSTSASQETQYF
>TRBJ2-5|TRBV2
CASSVTRAGGTQYF
>TRBJ2-1|TRBV29-1
CSVEGKVQFF
>TRBJ2-5|TRBV5-5
CASSPPGGKETQYF
>TRBJ2-7|TRBV7-2
CASSLSSGSSYEQYF
>TRBJ1-4|TRBV29-1
CSVEVIRTGTGEKLFF
>TRBJ1-6|TRBV20-1
CSAGDGGVWSSYNSPLHF
>TRBJ2-2|TRBV13
CASSVPGRGTGELFF
>TRBJ2-1|TRBV7-9
CASSIRLAGGFDEQFF
>TRBJ2-3|TRBV3-1
CASGGTDTQYF
>TRBJ2-3|TRBV20-1
CSDRGSTDTQYF
>TRBJ1-6|TRBV20-1
CSARIQSYNSPLHF
>TRBJ2-7|TRBV5-6
CASSLARDNGFAPEQYF
>TRBJ1-4|TRBV6-1
CATLTGGTNEKLFF
>TRBJ1-2|TRBV6-1
CASTFTGGANYGYTF
>TRBJ1-2|TRBV28
CASSRDRVDGYTF
>TRBJ2-1|TRBV7-2
CASSWQRDWNEQFF
>TRBJ2-3|TRBV6-6
CASNRGTDTQYF
>TRBJ1-2|TRBV6-5
CASSPGQGRGYTF
>TRBJ2-4|TRBV4-1
CASSQGRNRGLNIQYF
>TRBJ1-3|TRBV12-3/TRBV12-4
CASTRPAGNTIYF
>TRBJ2-1|TRBV7-2
CASSYRLAGDNEQFF
>TRBJ2-1|TRBV28
CASSRPSAGEQFF
>TRBJ1-1|TRBV5-6
CASSLLTGVNTEAFF
>TRBJ2-1|TRBV5-1
CASSEGGSYNEQFF
>TRBJ2-2|TRBV29-1
CSVDSGTSGLTGELFF
>TRBJ2-5|TRBV6-1
CASAMEVETQYF
>TRBJ1-2|TRBV9
CASSVGTGGNYGSTF